One and the same sample provided the 22 T cell receptor beta chains below, sequenced in a study of T cells in Graves' hyperthyroidism and ophthalmopathy. Researchers took RNA transcripts and amplified the TCR beta CDR3 regions from them. The primer set for the first-round RT-PCR of the TCR CDR3 was HTBI. MiXCR, applied by TCRdb to the multiplex PCR reads, yields one record per CDR3 protein. Of about 380,000 distinct CDR3 sequences in the sample, approximately 13% were seen once. Input material: blood. The source is a woman aged 60 to 75 with Graves' hyperthyroidism.

This clonotype was seen ten or more times. V usage is TRBV3-1 and J usage is TRBJ2-1; 8 positions agree with TRBD1. V was pared by 8 bases and J by 9 bases, with 15 bases of the junction left unmatched. Germline V lookup: CDR1 LGHDT, CDR2 YNNKEL (reference sequence). This CDR3 spans 15 amino acids. Here the CDR3 reads CASVQGELRGLEQFF. The CDR3 nucleotides are TGTGCCAGCGTACAGGGGGAACTCCGAGGTCTTGAGCAGTTCTTC.

This clonotype was seen ten or more times. The chain couples TRBV12-3 or TRBV12-4 to TRBJ2-1; D unclear. The CDR3 extends over 13 amino acids. The V gene lost 3 bases and the J gene lost 8 bases, with 11 bases spanning the gap. CDR3 nucleotides: TGTGCCAGCAGTTTGAAAGTAATCGATGAGCAGTTCTTC. Amino acids: CASSLKVIDEQFF.

This clonotype was detected ten times or more. This chain links TRBV7-8 with TRBJ1-5, with D possibly matching TRBD1 (5 bases). This CDR3 comprises 16 residues. Germline lookup yields CDR1 SGHVS and CDR2 FQNEAQ. Trimming removed 1 base at V and 5 bases at J, with 15 bases between. CDR3 DNA sequence: TGTGCCAGCAGCTTAGAAATGGGGCAGGGCTATCAGCCCCAGCATTTT. This gives the protein CASSLEMGQGYQPQHF.

This clonotype occurred a few times. V gene TRBV24-1 combines with J gene TRBJ1-5, with a possible D match to TRBD1 (5 bases). Germline CDR1 and CDR2: KGHDR and SFDVKD. Trimming left V 10 bases short and J 4 bases short, with 13 bases between. This CDR3 is built from 13 residues. The CDR3 DNA reads TGTGCCACTGGGGCCGGGGGTAATCAGCCCCAGCATTTT. Its protein is CATGAGGNQPQHF.

This clonotype was observed at least ten times. This chain's CDR3 is CASSLMANNYGYTF. The CDR3 nucleotides read TGTGCCAGCAGTTTAATGGCCAATAACTATGGCTACACCTTC. J is TRBJ1-2 and V is TRBV12-3 or TRBV12-4; D is ambiguous. Trimming took 2 bases from V and 1 from J, leaving 8 bases between them. The CDR3 consists of 14 residues.

This clonotype showed up many times. The rearrangement uses TRBV24-1 and TRBJ2-4, with TRBD1 matching over 8 bases. CDR3 length: 17 residues. V trimming: 5 bases; J trimming: 2 bases; junction bases outside the gene matches: 10. Looked up from germline, CDR1 is KGHDR and CDR2 is SFDVKD. The CDR3 DNA reads as TGTGCCACCAGTGGTCCGAAGGACAGGGAGTCCAAAAACATTCAGTACTTC. This sequence encodes CATSGPKDRESKNIQYF.

This clonotype was seen at least ten times. This sequence joins TRBV5-1 and TRBJ1-3, with 9 bases aligning to TRBD1. The V gene end was trimmed by 0 bases and the J gene end by 0 bases; junction bases not matched to a gene: 10. CDR3 size: 19 residues. The germline CDR1 and CDR2 sequences are SGHRS and YFSETQ. In nucleotides, the CDR3 is TGCGCCAGCAGCTTGGGGCCTACCGGGACAGGGAGCTCTGGAAACACCATATATTTT. Translated: CASSLGPTGTGSSGNTIYF. Using reference TRBV5-1 and TRBJ1-3 for the parts outside the CDR3, the full variable domain is KAGVTQTPRYLIKTRGQQVTLSCSPISGHRSVSWYQQTPGQGLQFLFEYFSETQRNKGNFPGRFSGRQFSNSRSEMNVSTLELGDSALYLCASSLGPTGTGSSGNTIYFGEGSWLTVV.

The V call is TRBV6-1, the J call TRBJ2-3; 9 bases are a match to TRBD2. CDR3 size: 18 residues. The V segment lost 10 bases and the J segment 1 base; nucleotides outside the gene matches: 18. Germline CDR1 MNHNS, CDR2 SASEGT. This CDR3 reads CATTGGNSGSEGTDTQYF. Here the CDR3 DNA reads TGTGCCACAACTGGTGGGAATAGCGGGAGTGAAGGCACAGATACGCAGTATTTT.

Written as DNA, the CDR3 is TGTGCCAGCAGAACTAGCGGGAGTATCGGTGAGCAGTTCTTC. It specifies CASRTSGSIGEQFF. The chain has TRBV5-4 and TRBJ2-1, with TRBD2 identical over 11 bases. From germline, CDR1 is SGHNT and CDR2 YYREEE (reference sequence). With 5 bases clipped from V and 9 bases from J, the junction kept 7 bases outside the gene matches. The CDR3 has 14 amino acids.

This clonotype was observed at least ten times. V usage is TRBV20-1 and J usage is TRBJ2-5, with unresolved D. This CDR3 is 11 amino acids long. The germline gives CDR1 DFQATT, CDR2 SNEGSKA (reference sequence). V lost 3 bases and J 2 bases, leaving 4 bases between the germline ends. CDR3: CSASEQETQYF. The CDR3 DNA reads as TGCAGTGCTAGCGAGCAAGAGACCCAGTACTTC.

The chain uses TRBV10-3 and TRBJ2-1; no definite D call. The germline gives CDR1 ENHRY, CDR2 SYGVKD. The CDR3 contains 14 residues. Trimming pared 2 bases from V and 2 bases from J, leaving 7 bases between. CDR3 coding DNA: TGTGCCATCAGTGAGAACCCTCCCTACAATGAGCAGTTCTTC. Its protein is CAISENPPYNEQFF.

Notes on this clonotype: At one end the junction does not follow the germline gene, possibly because of a read error. The rearrangement links TRBV2 to TRBJ2-5; a possible D gene is TRBD2 (5 bases). The CDR3 has 15 amino acids. The germline V gene has CDR1 SNHLY and CDR2 FYNNEI. CDR3 nucleotide sequence: TGTGCCAGCAGTGAAGATCAGCGGATCCAAGAGATCCAGTACTTC. As protein: CASSEDQRIQEIQYF.

This clonotype was recorded at least ten times. The chain combines TRBV6-1 with TRBJ1-4, with D possibly TRBD1 on 5 matching bases. Germline V gene sequence: CDR1 MNHNS, CDR2 SASEGT. The CDR3 is 13 residues long. V gave up 7 bases and J gave up 8 bases, with 14 bases separating them. The CDR3 reads CASTWGDREKLFF. As DNA, the CDR3 is TGTGCCAGCACTTGGGGGGATCGCGAAAAACTGTTTTTT.

This clonotype was observed a handful of times. This chain links TRBV5-1 with TRBJ1-1; no reliable D call. The germline V and J ends were trimmed by 0 bases and 3 bases, with 12 bases remaining between them. Germline CDR1 reads SGHRS; CDR2 reads YFSETQ. This CDR3 is 15 amino acids long. The CDR3 region has the DNA TGCGCCAGCAGCTTGGCGGGCCCCAGCCACACTGAAGCTTTCTTT. Translated: CASSLAGPSHTEAFF.

The CDR3: CASSRAGQGYGYTF. CDR3 DNA: TGTGCCAGCAGTCGCGCGGGACAGGGCTATGGCTACACCTTC. The gene calls are TRBV6-2 or TRBV6-3 and TRBJ1-2, with 9 bases aligning to TRBD1. The V and J ends lost 5 bases and 4 bases, in that order; junction bases with no gene match: 5. The CDR3 is made up of 14 amino acids. Germline loops: CDR1 MNHEY, CDR2 SVGEGT.

This clonotype was counted at least ten times. The chain couples TRBV6-5 to TRBJ2-3, with 11 positions matching TRBD2. The V and J ends lost 2 bases and 2 bases, in that order; junction bases with no gene match: 6. This CDR3 is built from 17 residues. CDR1 and CDR2 from the germline V gene are MNHEY and SVGAGI. CDR3 sequence: CASSYTPGLADTDTQYF. The DNA for the CDR3 is TGTGCCAGCAGTTACACACCGGGACTAGCGGACACAGATACGCAGTATTTT.

A word on this clonotype: One base away lies a much larger clone, so this may be a sequencing read error. The J gene is TRBJ2-5, the V gene TRBV20-1, with D hard to call. Germline V lookup: CDR1 DFQATT, CDR2 SNEGSKA (reference sequence). Trimming pared 5 bases from V and 7 bases from J, leaving 14 bases between. The CDR3 totals 12 residues. CDR3 loop: CSAASRKGTQYF. The CDR3, as DNA: TGCAGTGCTGCCTCGCGGAAGGGGACCCAGTACTTC.

A few counts support this clonotype. V is TRBV6-1 and J is TRBJ2-2, with D hard to call. CDR1 is MNHNS, CDR2 SASEGT, per germline. Trimming pared 2 bases from V and 4 bases from J, leaving 11 bases between. The CDR3 sequence is 15 residues long. The CDR3 nucleotides read TGTGCCAGCAGTGAAATAAACGGACCCACCGGGGAGCTGTTTTTT. This translates into CASSEINGPTGELFF.

This clonotype was seen only a few times. The J gene is TRBJ2-1, the V gene TRBV29-1; TRBD2 matches at 11 bases. Germline V CDR1 and CDR2: SQVTM, ANQGSEA. The length of the CDR3 is 19 residues. With 6 bases clipped from V and 1 base from J, the junction kept 17 bases outside the gene matches. The CDR3 DNA is TGCAGCGTCAAAGGGGAACTAGCGGGAGTAGGGGGATCCTACAATGAGCAGTTCTTC. Translated, it gives CSVKGELAGVGGSYNEQFF.

This clonotype was counted ten times or more. The chain uses TRBV6-1 and TRBJ1-5, with 7 bases fitting TRBD1. Trimming cost V 5 bases and J 7 bases; bases outside gene matches: 11. CDR3 length: 15 residues. Germline CDR1 reads MNHNS; CDR2 reads SASEGT. CDR3 nucleotide sequence: TGTGCCAGCAGTTCGCACAGGGGTACTAGGCAGCCCCAGCATTTT. It is translated as CASSSHRGTRQPQHF.

The table lists this clonotype with many counts. The V gene is TRBV11-2, the J gene TRBJ2-1, with 7 bases aligning to TRBD2. V gave up 2 bases and J gave up 13 bases; unmatched junction bases: 8. The CDR3 consists of 13 residues. Germline-derived CDR1 and CDR2 are SGHAT and FQNNGV. CDR3 sequence (DNA): TGTGCCAGCAGCTTAAGTAGGCGGGAGTATCAGTTCTTC. Protein sequence: CASSLSRREYQFF.

In this sample, this clonotype turned up a few times. This chain joins TRBV30 and TRBJ2-7; 7 bases fit TRBD2. Germline CDR1 GTSNPN, CDR2 SVGIG (reference sequence). This CDR3 spans 17 amino acids. V lost 3 bases to trimming and J lost 6 bases; unmatched junction nucleotides: 20. The CDR3 DNA sequence: TGTGCCTGGAGGGGGGATTTAGGCGGGAGAGAAATCAGCGAGCAGTACTTC. Its protein product is CAWRGDLGGREISEQYF.